The 3 T cell receptor beta chains below all came from one sample that was sequenced in a study of cytomegalovirus exposure and HLA in healthy donors. The table came from immunoSEQ multiplex PCR; TCRdb's copy has only in-frame clones and leaves some out. The sample yields approximately 110,000 clones, around nine tenths seen once. The source material was PBMCs. These receptors were collected from a young woman in good health and CMV-seronegative.

The chain uses TRBV4-2 and TRBJ2-7, with 11 bases that match TRBD2. The CDR3 runs 16 residues. Trimming at V came to 0 bases and at J to 2 bases, leaving 3 bases not matched to a gene. Germline lookup yields CDR1 LGHNA and CDR2 YNFKEQ. This CDR3 reads CASSQDGTSGTYEQYF. The CDR3 DNA is TGTGCCAGCAGCCAAGATGGGACTAGCGGTACCTACGAGCAGTACTTC.

This chain uses TRBV4-2 with TRBJ2-5; 8 bases line up with TRBD2. The CDR3 covers 15 residues. The V gene end was trimmed by 0 bases and the J gene end by 8 bases; junction bases not matched to a gene: 8. Germline CDR1 LGHNA, CDR2 YNFKEQ. The CDR3 DNA reads as TGTGCCAGCAGCCAAGAATTTACCGGGGGGGACACCCAGTACTTC. This encodes CASSQEFTGGDTQYF.

The gene calls are TRBV12-5 and TRBJ2-1; 15 nucleotides agree with TRBD2. This CDR3 is built from 20 residues. V shed 0 bases and J 2 bases; nucleotides not matched to a gene: 8. The germline gives CDR1 LGHNT, CDR2 FRNRAP. This CDR3 reads CASGLVLGLAGGGTYNEQFF. The CDR3 bases are TGTGCTAGTGGTTTGGTACTAGGACTAGCGGGGGGGGGAACCTACAATGAGCAGTTCTTC.